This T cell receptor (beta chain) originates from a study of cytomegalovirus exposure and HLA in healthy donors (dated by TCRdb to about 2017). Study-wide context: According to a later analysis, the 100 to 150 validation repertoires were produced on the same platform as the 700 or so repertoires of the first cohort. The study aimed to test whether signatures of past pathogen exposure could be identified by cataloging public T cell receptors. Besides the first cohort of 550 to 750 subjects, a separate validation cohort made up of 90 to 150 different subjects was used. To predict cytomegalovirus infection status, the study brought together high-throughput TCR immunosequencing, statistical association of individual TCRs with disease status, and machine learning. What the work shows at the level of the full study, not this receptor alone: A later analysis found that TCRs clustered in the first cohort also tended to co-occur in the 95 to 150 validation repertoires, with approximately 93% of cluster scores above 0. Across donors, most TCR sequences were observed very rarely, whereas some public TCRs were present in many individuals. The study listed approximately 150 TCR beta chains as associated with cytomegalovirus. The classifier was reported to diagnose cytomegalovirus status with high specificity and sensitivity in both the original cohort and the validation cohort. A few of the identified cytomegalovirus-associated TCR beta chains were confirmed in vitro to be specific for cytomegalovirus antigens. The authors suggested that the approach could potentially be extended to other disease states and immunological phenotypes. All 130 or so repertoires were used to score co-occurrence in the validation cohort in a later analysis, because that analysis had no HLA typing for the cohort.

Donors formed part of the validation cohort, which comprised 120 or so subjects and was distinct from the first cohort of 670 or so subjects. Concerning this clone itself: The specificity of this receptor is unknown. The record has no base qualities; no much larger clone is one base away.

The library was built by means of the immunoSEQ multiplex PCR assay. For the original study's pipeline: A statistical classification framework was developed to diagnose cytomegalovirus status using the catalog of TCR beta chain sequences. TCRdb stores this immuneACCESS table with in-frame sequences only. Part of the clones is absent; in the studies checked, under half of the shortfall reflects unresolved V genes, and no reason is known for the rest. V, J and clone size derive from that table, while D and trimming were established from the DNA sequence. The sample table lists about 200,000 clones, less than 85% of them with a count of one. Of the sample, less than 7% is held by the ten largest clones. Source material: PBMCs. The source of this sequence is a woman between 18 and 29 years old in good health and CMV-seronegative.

The sequenced DNA: TGTGCCAGCAGTCCAGACAGGGATCGGGAAAAACTGTTTTTT. This gives the protein CASSPDRDREKLFF. The chain was built from TRBV6-5 and TRBJ1-4, with 7 bases aligning to TRBD1. V has 5 bases trimmed and J has 8 bases trimmed; junction bases matching no gene number 8. Including cysteine and phenylalanine, the CDR3 has 14 amino acids. CDR3 DNA is the only sequence kept; it has 42 bases, read in frame from the first base. Per the germline V gene, MNHEY is the CDR1 and SVGAGI is the CDR2.